One and the same sample provided the 26 T cell receptor beta chains below, sequenced in a study of cytomegalovirus exposure and HLA in healthy donors. PCR primers comprised 60 Vbeta and 13 Jbeta primers. Method: immunoSEQ multiplex PCR; TCRdb's copy keeps in-frame clones and lacks some. Its listing shows more than 35,000 clones. Source material: PBMCs. All receptors derive from a man aged 25-45 years in good health and CMV-seronegative.

The rearrangement uses TRBV7-2 and TRBJ2-7, with D perhaps TRBD2 (5 bases). V lost 4 bases and J 5 bases, leaving 12 bases between the germline ends. CDR3 size: 13 residues. Germline values: CDR1 SGHTA, CDR2 FQGNSA. The CDR3 spells CASSWRTLNEQYF. The CDR3 DNA reads TGTGCCAGCAGCTGGAGGACGCTAAACGAGCAGTACTTC.

The V gene is TRBV5-4, the J gene TRBJ1-1; TRBD1 matches 8 bases. Unmatched junction bases numbered 5, after V lost 3 bases and J lost 4 bases. The CDR3 has 14 residues. Per the germline V gene, CDR1 is SGHNT and CDR2 is YYREEE (reference sequence). The CDR3 reads CASSWPGQATEAFF. As DNA, the CDR3 is TGTGCCAGCAGCTGGCCGGGACAGGCCACTGAAGCTTTCTTT.

V usage is TRBV5-4 and J usage is TRBJ1-6; the match to TRBD1 covers 10 bases. The CDR3 is made up of 14 amino acids. J lost 8 bases, V lost 3 bases, and 2 bases had no gene match. CDR1 and CDR2 from the germline V gene are SGHNT and YYREEE (reference sequence). The DNA of the CDR3 is TGTGCCAGCAGCTCCGGACAGGGGGATTCACCCCTCCACTTT. Its protein is CASSSGQGDSPLHF.

The chain carries TRBV5-1 and TRBJ2-5; TRBD2 agrees at 7 bases. The germline V gene encodes CDR1 SGHRS and CDR2 YFSETQ. This CDR3 region has 16 residues. Trimming cost V 4 bases and J 4 bases; bases outside gene matches: 13. The CDR3 region has the DNA TGCGCCAGCAGCCGGGAGGCGGGGCAAGGTTTAGAGACCCAGTACTTC. It yields the protein CASSREAGQGLETQYF.

This sequence joins TRBV23-1 and TRBJ1-1; D is uncertain. TRBV23-1 is an ORF, with its function uncertain. CDR3 length equals 15 residues. V lost 0 bases, J lost 0 bases, and 8 bases lay in between. CDR3 sequence (DNA): TGCGCCAGCAGTCAATCCTCACGGTTGAACACTGAAGCTTTCTTT. Its protein product is CASSQSSRLNTEAFF.

V is TRBV9 and J is TRBJ2-7; D gene uncertain. The V end lost 4 bases, the J end lost 4 bases, and 6 bases lay between the germline ends. Looked up from germline, CDR1 is SGDLS and CDR2 is YYNGEE. This CDR3 contains 11 residues. CDR3: CASSSGYEQYF. CDR3 DNA: TGTGCCAGCAGCTCCGGTTACGAGCAGTACTTC. The full variable domain, completed using reference TRBV9 and TRBJ2-7, is DSGVTQTPKHLITATGQRVTLRCSPRSGDLSVYWYQQSLDQGLQFLIQYYNGEERAKGNILERFSAQQFPDLHSELNLSSLELGDSALYFCASSSGYEQYFGPGTRLTVT.

This chain joins TRBV4-2 and TRBJ2-7, with unresolved D. CDR1 LGHNA and CDR2 YNFKEQ come from the germline V gene. V lost 0 bases, J lost 6 bases, and 15 bases lay in between. The CDR3 spans 15 residues. The CDR3 region is CASSQDYGRPSEQYF. CDR3 bases: TGTGCCAGCAGCCAAGATTACGGCAGGCCCTCCGAGCAGTACTTC.

This CDR3 is CASSSPLAGTGEQYF. CDR3 sequence (DNA): TGTGCCAGCAGCTCCCCTTTAGCGGGAACGGGTGAGCAGTACTTC. The rearrangement links TRBV7-9 to TRBJ2-7, with TRBD2 matching 8 bases. Looked up from germline, CDR1 is SEHNR and CDR2 is FQNEAQ (reference sequence). V was clipped by 4 bases and J by 7 bases; unmatched bases: 12. This CDR3 spans 15 amino acids.

The chain carries TRBV4-2 and TRBJ2-7; 8 bases are shared with TRBD2. J was trimmed by 6 bases and V by 0 bases; bases with no gene match: 7. The CDR3 runs 15 residues. Germline V lookup: CDR1 LGHNA, CDR2 YNFKEQ. CDR3 DNA: TGTGCCAGCAGCCAAGAAGCAGCGGGAGCTGGCGAGCAGTACTTC. Translation: CASSQEAAGAGEQYF.

The chain links TRBV6-1 to TRBJ2-5; 10 bases align to TRBD2. CDR1 and CDR2 (germline): MNHNS, SASEGT. J gave up 11 bases and V 2 bases, and 11 bases lay outside the gene matches. The length of the CDR3 is 15 residues. The CDR3 nucleotides read TGTGCCAGCAGTGAAATGCCTAGCGGGGGCGTGGAGCAGTACTTC. Translating it yields CASSEMPSGGVEQYF.

The CDR3 sequence is CASSWLAGVETQYF. In DNA form, the CDR3 reads TGTGCCAGCAGCTGGTTAGCGGGAGTGGAGACCCAGTACTTC. This chain uses TRBV13 with TRBJ2-5; 9 bases are shared with TRBD2. The ends lost 4 bases at V and 5 bases at J; junction bases unmatched: 5. Germline V gives CDR1 PRHDT, CDR2 FYEKMQ (reference sequence). The CDR3 length is 14 residues.

The rearrangement links TRBV27 to TRBJ2-1; TRBD2 agrees at 8 bases. Germline V CDR1 and CDR2: MNHEY, SMNVEV (reference sequence). This CDR3 has 15 amino acids. The ends lost 3 bases at V and 8 bases at J; junction bases unmatched: 9. CDR3 residues: CASSFGLASVDEQFF. The CDR3 nucleotides read TGTGCCAGCAGTTTCGGACTAGCTTCCGTCGATGAGCAGTTCTTC.

The J gene is TRBJ1-2, the V gene TRBV29-1; possible D gene TRBD1, 6 bases. Germline V gene sequence: CDR1 SQVTM, CDR2 ANQGSEA. The V end was cut by 0 bases, the J end by 1 base, with 12 bases between. CDR3 length equals 15 residues. The CDR3 here is CSVEDTGHLNYGYTF. The CDR3 DNA follows: TGCAGCGTTGAAGATACGGGACATCTTAACTATGGCTACACCTTC.

CDR3 amino acids: CASSAAAGETQYF. CDR3 DNA: TGTGCCAGCAGCGCTGCGGCAGGGGAGACCCAGTACTTC. The V gene is TRBV11-2, the J gene TRBJ2-5; weak D call: TRBD1 (5 bases). Germline V gene sequence: CDR1 SGHAT, CDR2 FQNNGV. Trimming shortened V by 5 bases and J by 5 bases, and 12 bases separated the two germline ends. The CDR3 is made up of 13 amino acids.

The chain joins TRBV18 to TRBJ2-1; 8 nucleotides line up with TRBD1. From germline, CDR1 is KGHSH and CDR2 LQKENI. J gave up 5 bases and V 1 base, and 7 bases lay outside the gene matches. The CDR3 totals 16 residues. DNA for the CDR3: TGTGCCAGCTCACCACGAAGGACAGGGCCTGACAATGAGCAGTTCTTC. It yields the protein CASSPRRTGPDNEQFF.

The J gene is TRBJ1-2, the V gene TRBV5-1, with D perhaps matching TRBD1 (6 bases). CDR1 SGHRS and CDR2 YFSETQ come from the germline V gene. Trimming took off 0 bases at V and 8 bases at J, with 14 bases between the two ends. This CDR3 region has 14 residues. The CDR3 loop is CASSLEGEPWGYTF. The DNA for the CDR3 is TGCGCCAGCAGCTTGGAGGGGGAACCGTGGGGCTACACCTTC.

This chain connects TRBV7-9 to TRBJ1-5, with 8 bases identical to TRBD1. V shed 2 bases and J 2 bases; nucleotides not matched to a gene: 2. Germline CDR1 is SEHNR and CDR2 is FQNEAQ (reference sequence). This CDR3 is built from 15 residues. CDR3 nucleotide sequence: TGTGCCAGCAGCTTAACGACAGGGGGCAATCAGCCCCAGCATTTT. It yields the protein CASSLTTGGNQPQHF.

The V gene is TRBV6-5, the J gene TRBJ1-2; D perhaps matches TRBD1 (5 bases). CDR3 length: 14 amino acids. Trimming removed 6 bases at V and 13 bases at J, with 24 bases between. The germline gives CDR1 MNHEY, CDR2 SVGAGI. CDR3 in amino acids: CASSSTAGTGECTF. DNA of the CDR3: TGTGCCAGCAGCTCCACAGCCGGGACGGGAGAGTGCACCTTC.

The J gene is TRBJ2-1, the V gene TRBV5-6, with 12 bases fitting TRBD2. The CDR3 is made up of 18 amino acids. Germline CDR1 SGHDT, CDR2 YYEEEE. Trimming removed 4 bases from V and 0 bases from J; junction bases left unmatched: 8. The CDR3 reads CASSPLLAGGLSYNEQFF. The CDR3, as DNA: TGTGCCAGCAGCCCTTTACTAGCGGGAGGCCTCTCCTACAATGAGCAGTTCTTC.

The chain uses TRBV9 and TRBJ1-1; D call uncertain. V lost 4 bases, J lost 4 bases, and 11 bases lay in between. The length of the CDR3 is 13 residues. The germline gives CDR1 SGDLS, CDR2 YYNGEE. CDR3 loop: CASSPRVGTEAFF. The CDR3 DNA sequence: TGTGCCAGCAGCCCGAGGGTAGGCACTGAAGCTTTCTTT. Combining the CDR3 with reference TRBV9 and TRBJ1-1 gives the whole variable domain DSGVTQTPKHLITATGQRVTLRCSPRSGDLSVYWYQQSLDQGLQFLIQYYNGEERAKGNILERFSAQQFPDLHSELNLSSLELGDSALYFCASSPRVGTEAFFGQGTRLTVV.

The J gene is TRBJ1-1, the V gene TRBV30; 7 nucleotides line up with TRBD1. The CDR3 loop spans 13 amino acids. Germline values: CDR1 GTSNPN, CDR2 SVGIG (reference sequence). V lost 4 bases and J lost 4; bases outside the gene matches: 6. The CDR3 is CAWTRQGTTEAFF. The CDR3 nucleotides read TGTGCCTGGACCCGACAGGGTACCACTGAAGCTTTCTTT.

CDR3 nucleotides: TGCAGCGTTGCGGGAACAGATACGCAGTATTTT. Protein product: CSVAGTDTQYF. The chain has TRBV29-1 and TRBJ2-3; TRBD2 might be the D (5 bases). Germline-derived CDR1 and CDR2 are SQVTM and ANQGSEA. V gave up 4 bases and J gave up 3 bases, with 5 bases separating them. The CDR3 extends over 11 amino acids.

The rearrangement joins TRBV25-1 to TRBJ2-4, with unresolved D. The CDR3 totals 15 residues. The germline gives CDR1 MGHDK, CDR2 SYGVNS. V was pared by 2 bases and J by 1 base, with 9 bases between. The CDR3: CASSEASAAKNIQYF. The CDR3 DNA follows: TGTGCCAGCAGTGAAGCGAGTGCTGCCAAAAACATTCAGTACTTC.

V usage is TRBV2 and J usage is TRBJ1-1; weak D call: TRBD1 (6 bases). Trimming cost V 8 bases and J 0 bases, with 10 bases left between them. The CDR3 runs 13 residues. Germline V gene lookup returns CDR1 SNHLY and CDR2 FYNNEI. CDR3 in DNA: TGTGCCAGCCCGACAGGCTTGAACACTGAAGCTTTCTTT. This gives the protein CASPTGLNTEAFF.

V usage is TRBV29-1 and J usage is TRBJ2-5; 9 bases map to TRBD1. CDR3 size: 13 residues. V lost 5 bases to trimming and J lost 4 bases; unmatched junction nucleotides: 5. Germline-derived CDR1 and CDR2 are SQVTM and ANQGSEA. The CDR3 DNA is TGCAGCGTTTCACAGGGGGCCTTAGAGACCCAGTACTTC. It encodes CSVSQGALETQYF.

The chain combines TRBV5-4 with TRBJ1-2, with unresolved D. The CDR3 length is 14 residues. V lost 6 bases, J lost 6 bases, and 18 bases lay in between. Germline lookup yields CDR1 SGHNT and CDR2 YYREEE (reference sequence). CDR3 in amino acids: CASTSPGSIDGYTF. The CDR3 nucleotides are TGTGCCAGCACCTCCCCGGGAAGCATCGATGGCTACACCTTC.